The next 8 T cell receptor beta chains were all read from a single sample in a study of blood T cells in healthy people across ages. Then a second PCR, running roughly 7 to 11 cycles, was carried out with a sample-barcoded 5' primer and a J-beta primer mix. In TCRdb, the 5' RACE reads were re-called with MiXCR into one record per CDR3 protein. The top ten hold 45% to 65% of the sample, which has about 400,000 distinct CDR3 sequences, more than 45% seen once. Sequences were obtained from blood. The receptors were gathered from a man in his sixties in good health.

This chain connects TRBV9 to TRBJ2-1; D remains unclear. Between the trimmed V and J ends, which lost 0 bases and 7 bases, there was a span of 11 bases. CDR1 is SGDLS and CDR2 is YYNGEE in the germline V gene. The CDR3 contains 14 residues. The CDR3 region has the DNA TGTGCCAGCAGCGTAGGGTCTATTTCAAATGAGCAGTTCTTC. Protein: CASSVGSISNEQFF.

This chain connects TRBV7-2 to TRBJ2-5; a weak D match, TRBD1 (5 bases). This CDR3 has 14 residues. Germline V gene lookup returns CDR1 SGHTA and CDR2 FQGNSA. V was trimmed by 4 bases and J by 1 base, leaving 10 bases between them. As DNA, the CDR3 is TGTGCCAGCAGCTCGGACACTCCCCAAGAGACCCAGTACTTC. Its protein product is CASSSDTPQETQYF. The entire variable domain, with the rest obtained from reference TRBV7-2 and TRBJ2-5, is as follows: GAGVSQSPSNKVTEKGKDVELRCDPISGHTALYWYRQSLGQGLEFLIYFQGNSAPDKSGLPSDRFSAERTGGSVSTLTIQRTQQEDSAVYLCASSSDTPQETQYFGPGTRLLVL.

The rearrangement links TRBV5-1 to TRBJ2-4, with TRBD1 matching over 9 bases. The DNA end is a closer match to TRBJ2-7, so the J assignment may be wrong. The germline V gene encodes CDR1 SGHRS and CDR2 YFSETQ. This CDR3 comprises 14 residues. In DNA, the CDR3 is TGCGCCAGCAGCCCAAGGACAGGGGAAAGCGAGCAGTACTTC. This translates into CASSPRTGESEQYF.

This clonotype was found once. This CDR3 reads CSAEGVSSYNEQFF. CDR3 nucleotides: TGCAGTGCTGAGGGGGTCAGCTCCTACAATGAGCAGTTCTTC. The genes are TRBV20-1 and TRBJ2-1; the D gene is possibly TRBD1 (6 bases). Trimming stripped 5 bases from V and 0 bases from J, with 11 bases between. Germline V lookup: CDR1 DFQATT, CDR2 SNEGSKA (reference sequence). The CDR3 consists of 14 residues.

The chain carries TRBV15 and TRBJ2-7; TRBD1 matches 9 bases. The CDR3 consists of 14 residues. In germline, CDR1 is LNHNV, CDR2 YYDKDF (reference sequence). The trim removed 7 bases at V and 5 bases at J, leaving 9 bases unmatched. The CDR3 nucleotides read TGTGCCACCACCCGGGACAGGGCTTCCCACGAGCAGTACTTC. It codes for CATTRDRASHEQYF.

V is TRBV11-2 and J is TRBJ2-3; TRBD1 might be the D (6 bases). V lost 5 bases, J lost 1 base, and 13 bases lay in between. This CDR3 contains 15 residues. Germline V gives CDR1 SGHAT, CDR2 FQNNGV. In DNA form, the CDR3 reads TGTGCCAGCAGCCCGCTCAGGGGTGGCACAGATACGCAGTATTTT. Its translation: CASSPLRGGTDTQYF.

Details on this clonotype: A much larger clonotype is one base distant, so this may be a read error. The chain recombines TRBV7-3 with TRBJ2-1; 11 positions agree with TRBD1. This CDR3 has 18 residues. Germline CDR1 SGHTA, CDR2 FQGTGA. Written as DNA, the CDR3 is TGTGCCAGCAGCCCCCCCTTACCCGGGACAGGGGGAACGGGTGAGCGGTTCTTC. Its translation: CASSPPLPGTGGTGERFF.

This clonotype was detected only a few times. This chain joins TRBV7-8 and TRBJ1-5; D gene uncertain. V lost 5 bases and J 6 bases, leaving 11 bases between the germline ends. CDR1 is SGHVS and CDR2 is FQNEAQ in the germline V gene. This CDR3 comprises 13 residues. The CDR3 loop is CASSLDPSQPQHF. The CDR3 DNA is TGTGCCAGCAGCCTCGACCCGTCTCAGCCCCAGCATTTT. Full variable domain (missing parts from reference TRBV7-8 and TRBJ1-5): GAGVSQSPRYKVAKRGQDVALRCDPISGHVSLFWYQQALGQGPEFLTYFQNEAQLDKSGLPSDRFFAERPEGSVSTLKIQRTQQEDSAVYLCASSLDPSQPQHFGDGTRLSIL.